This T cell receptor (beta chain) was retrieved from a study of T cells in Graves' hyperthyroidism and ophthalmopathy. This clonotype came up many times. Its specificity is unknown. The study, taken as a whole, reports: Ophthalmopathy, which appeared later, was predicted by the model a median approximately six months before onset.

There were TCR beta CDR3 regions amplified from RNA transcripts. TCR CDR3 regions were first amplified by RT-PCR with HTBI primers. In TCRdb, the multiplex PCR reads were re-called with MiXCR into one record per CDR3 protein. The data contain 550,000 to 700,000 distinct CDR3 sequences, more than 45% of them seen just once; the ten biggest clones take up around 17%. This receptor was identified in an adult woman with Graves' disease, either hyperthyroidism or ophthalmopathy (not recorded which). The sample consisted of peripheral blood or thyroid tissue (not recorded which).

The CDR3, as DNA: TGTGCCAGCAGCTCAATGGGACACCGGTCCTACTTC. Its translation: CASSSMGHRSYF. This sequence joins TRBV7-8 and TRBJ2-7; perhaps TRBD1 as D (6 bases). The CDR3 is made up of 12 amino acids. V was trimmed by 4 bases and J by 13 bases, leaving 17 bases between them. Germline CDR1 and CDR2: SGHVS and FQNEAQ. The variable domain in full, completed from reference TRBV7-8 and TRBJ2-7, reads GAGVSQSPRYKVAKRGQDVALRCDPISGHVSLFWYQQALGQGPEFLTYFQNEAQLDKSGLPSDRFFAERPEGSVSTLKIQRTQQEDSAVYLCASSSMGHRSYFGPGTRLTVT.